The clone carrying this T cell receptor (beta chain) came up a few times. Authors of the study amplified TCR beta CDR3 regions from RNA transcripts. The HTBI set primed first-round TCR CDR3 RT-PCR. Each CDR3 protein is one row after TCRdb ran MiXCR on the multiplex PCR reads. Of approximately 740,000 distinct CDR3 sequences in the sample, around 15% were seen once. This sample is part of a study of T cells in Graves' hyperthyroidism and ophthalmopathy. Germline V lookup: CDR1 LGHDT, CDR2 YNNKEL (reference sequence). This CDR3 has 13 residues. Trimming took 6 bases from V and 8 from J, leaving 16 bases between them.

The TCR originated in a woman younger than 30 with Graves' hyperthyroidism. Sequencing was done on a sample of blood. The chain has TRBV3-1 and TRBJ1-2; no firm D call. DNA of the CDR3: TGTGCCAGCAGTCAACCTGCGAGGGCCGGCTACACCTTC. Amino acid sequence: CASSQPARAGYTF.